One and the same sample provided the 23 T cell receptor beta chains below, sequenced in a study of blood T cells in healthy people across ages. A second PCR of 7 to 11 cycles used a sample-barcoded 5' primer and a J-beta primer mix. TCRdb re-derived calls from the 5' RACE reads in MiXCR, one entry per CDR3 protein. The sample holds 350,000 to 450,000 distinct CDR3 sequences, approximately 47% seen once. What was sequenced was blood. These receptors originate from a man between 60 and 70 years old in good health.

The rearrangement links TRBV9 to TRBJ2-7, with 9 bases identical to TRBD2. Germline-derived CDR1 and CDR2 are SGDLS and YYNGEE. The CDR3 loop spans 15 amino acids. V shed 4 bases and J 1 base; nucleotides not matched to a gene: 6. CDR3 amino acids: CASSRAGGPSYEQYF. CDR3 coding DNA: TGTGCCAGCAGCAGAGCGGGAGGCCCATCCTACGAGCAGTACTTC.

This clonotype was counted only a few times. This chain joins TRBV10-3 and TRBJ2-1; D is unresolved. The germline CDR1 and CDR2 sequences are ENHRY and SYGVKD. V dropped 3 bases and J dropped 1 base, with 4 bases sitting between them. This CDR3 comprises 13 residues. CDR3 sequence reads: CAISDRSYNEQFF. CDR3 sequence (DNA): TGTGCCATCAGTGACAGGTCCTACAATGAGCAGTTCTTC.

V and J are TRBV6-1 and TRBJ1-1; D ambiguous. This CDR3 comprises 12 residues. CDR1 and CDR2 (germline): MNHNS, SASEGT. Trimming took 0 bases from V and 7 from J, leaving 6 bases between them. CDR3 nucleotide sequence: TGTGCCAGCAGTGAAGCCCGCAATGAAGCTTTCTTT. It encodes CASSEARNEAFF.

The V call is TRBV20-1, the J call TRBJ2-5; 9 nucleotides agree with TRBD1. The CDR3 sequence is 13 residues long. Germline-derived CDR1 and CDR2 are DFQATT and SNEGSKA (reference sequence). The V and J ends lost 4 bases and 5 bases, in that order; junction bases with no gene match: 5. The CDR3 here is CSAKGQGGETQYF. CDR3 nucleotide sequence: TGCAGTGCTAAGGGACAGGGAGGGGAGACCCAGTACTTC.

This clonotype was detected only a few times. V usage is TRBV7-2 and J usage is TRBJ2-1, with 7 nucleotides matching TRBD1. V gave up 1 base and J gave up 2 bases; unmatched junction bases: 8. From germline, CDR1 is SGHTA and CDR2 FQGNSA. The CDR3 sequence is 17 residues long. The CDR3 loop is CASSLGGLGTAYNEQFF. The CDR3 region has the DNA TGTGCCAGCAGCTTAGGAGGGTTGGGGACAGCCTACAATGAGCAGTTCTTC.

The chain recombines TRBV6-6 with TRBJ2-1, with 7 bases identical to TRBD2. Germline lookup yields CDR1 MNHNY and CDR2 SVGAGI (reference sequence). Trimming took 3 bases from V and 1 from J; bases not matched to a gene: 3. The CDR3 extends over 15 amino acids. CDR3 loop: CASSYAGGSYNEQFF. The CDR3, as DNA: TGTGCCAGCAGTTATGCCGGGGGGTCCTACAATGAGCAGTTCTTC.

This clonotype was detected ten times or more. This chain uses TRBV7-6 with TRBJ2-3, with D unresolved. CDR1 is SGHVS and CDR2 is FNYEAQ in the germline V gene. The V gene lost 0 bases and the J gene lost 2 bases, with 9 bases spanning the gap. The CDR3 consists of 15 residues. The CDR3 is CASSLAESPTDTQYF. The CDR3 coding sequence is TGTGCCAGCAGCTTAGCAGAGTCCCCCACAGATACGCAGTATTTT.

V usage is TRBV12-3 or TRBV12-4 and J usage is TRBJ2-7; D gene uncertain. V was clipped by 5 bases and J by 6 bases, with 8 bases between them. This CDR3 region has 11 residues. CDR3 bases: TGTGCCAGCAGTAGTTCAGTCGAGCAGTACTTC. This translates into CASSSSVEQYF.

CDR3 sequence (DNA): TGTGCCAGCAGTACGGGACAGACAACTAATGAAAAACTGTTTTTT. This gives the protein CASSTGQTTNEKLFF. This chain connects TRBV6-6 to TRBJ1-4; 7 bases line up with TRBD1. CDR1 and CDR2 (germline): MNHNY, SVGAGI (reference sequence). The CDR3 contains 15 residues. Losses at the gene ends were 5 bases for V and 0 bases for J; bases not matched to a gene: 3.

This clonotype was seen ten or more times. This chain joins TRBV6-5 and TRBJ2-1; 9 positions agree with TRBD2. J gave up 4 bases and V 6 bases, and 4 bases lay outside the gene matches. Germline-derived CDR1 and CDR2 are MNHEY and SVGAGI. CDR3 length: 14 residues. CDR3 nucleotides: TGTGCCAGCAGCCTGACTAGCGGATACAATGAGCAGTTCTTC. Encoded protein: CASSLTSGYNEQFF.

This clonotype came up a few times. The genes are TRBV7-3 and TRBJ2-1; no clear D. Trimming pared 2 bases from V and 9 bases from J, leaving 8 bases between. The CDR3 contains 12 residues. Germline V CDR1 and CDR2: SGHTA, FQGTGA. CDR3 sequence (DNA): TGTGCCAGCAGCTTACCCCCCGGTGAGCAGTTCTTC. It translates to CASSLPPGEQFF. The complete variable domain, with remaining parts taken from reference TRBV7-3 and TRBJ2-1, reads GAGVSQTPSNKVTEKGKYVELRCDPISGHTALYWYRQSLGQGPEFLIYFQGTGAADDSGLPNDRFFAVRPEGSVSTLKIQRTERGDSAVYLCASSLPPGEQFFGPGTRLTVL.

CDR3 DNA: TGCAGTGCTTACCGACAGGGCTACAATGAGCAGTTCTTC. Encoded protein: CSAYRQGYNEQFF. V usage is TRBV20-1 and J usage is TRBJ2-1, with 7 positions matching TRBD1. CDR1 DFQATT and CDR2 SNEGSKA come from the germline V gene (reference sequence). Unmatched junction bases numbered 4, after V lost 5 bases and J lost 3 bases. The CDR3 consists of 13 residues.

At least ten counts were recorded for this clonotype. J is TRBJ1-5 and V is TRBV7-2; D possibly corresponds to TRBD1 (6 bases). This CDR3 is built from 13 residues. Germline V CDR1 and CDR2: SGHTA, FQGNSA. V lost 8 bases and J lost 1, with 9 bases in between. CDR3 region: CASSGQSNQPQHF. The CDR3 DNA reads as TGTGCCAGCTCTGGACAGAGCAATCAGCCCCAGCATTTT.

The V and J genes are TRBV7-2 and TRBJ2-1, with D unclear. The CDR3 extends over 13 amino acids. The germline V gene encodes CDR1 SGHTA and CDR2 FQGNSA. Between the trimmed V and J ends, which lost 5 bases and 3 bases, there was a span of 8 bases. The CDR3 DNA reads TGTGCCAGCAGCGGAGACGGCTACAATGAGCAGTTCTTC. Amino acids: CASSGDGYNEQFF.

The V gene is TRBV2, the J gene TRBJ2-5, with D possibly being TRBD1 or TRBD2 (5 bases each). V was trimmed by 7 bases and J by 4 bases, leaving 16 bases between them. CDR1 is SNHLY and CDR2 is FYNNEI in the germline V gene. The CDR3 is 14 amino acids. The CDR3: CASKDKRGPETQYF. CDR3 sequence (DNA): TGTGCCAGCAAGGATAAACGGGGACCAGAGACCCAGTACTTC.

The CDR3 spells CAWNLAGETQYF. The CDR3 bases are TGTGCCTGGAATCTAGCGGGAGAGACCCAGTACTTC. V is TRBV30 and J is TRBJ2-5; TRBD2 aligns across 8 bases. This CDR3 spans 12 amino acids. V gave up 4 bases and J gave up 4 bases; unmatched junction bases: 2. CDR1 and CDR2 (germline): GTSNPN, SVGIG (reference sequence). Full variable domain (missing parts from reference TRBV30 and TRBJ2-5): SQTIHQWPATLVQPVGSPLSLECTVEGTSNPNLYWYRQAAGRGLQLLFYSVGIGQISSEVPQNLSASRPQDRQFILSSKKLLLSDSGFYLCAWNLAGETQYFGPGTRLLVL.

This chain links TRBV7-3 with TRBJ2-4, with TRBD2 identical over 14 bases. With V trimmed by 6 bases and J by 6 bases, 4 bases remained unmatched. This CDR3 has 15 amino acids. Germline V CDR1 and CDR2: SGHTA, FQGTGA. In DNA, the CDR3 is TGTGCCAGCAGTCCCGGACTAGCGGGAGGAAACATTCAGTACTTC. Protein sequence: CASSPGLAGGNIQYF.

The rearrangement links TRBV20-1 to TRBJ2-3, with D unresolved. Germline CDR1 is DFQATT and CDR2 is SNEGSKA (reference sequence). CDR3 length: 12 amino acids. With 1 base removed from V and 0 bases from J, the gap between germline ends came to 2 bases. In DNA form, the CDR3 reads TGCAGTGCTAGAGCCAGCACAGATACGCAGTATTTT. Translation: CSARASTDTQYF.

Points on this clonotype: At one end the junction does not follow the germline gene, possibly because of a read error. This chain uses TRBV6-1 with TRBJ2-5, with TRBD1 matching 10 bases. The length of the CDR3 is 16 residues. Germline V gene lookup returns CDR1 MNHNS and CDR2 SASEGT. For the CDR3, the DNA is TGTACCAGCAGCCGCGACAGGGGGCGCTTCTCGGAGACCCAGTACTTC. Encoded protein: CTSSRDRGRFSETQYF.

This clonotype has just a few counts. The genes are TRBV9 and TRBJ2-1; 10 bases agree with TRBD2. The ends lost 3 bases at V and 5 bases at J; junction bases unmatched: 5. There are 15 residues in the CDR3. The germline CDR1 and CDR2 sequences are SGDLS and YYNGEE. CDR3 loop: CASSALAGYNNEQFF. DNA for the CDR3: TGTGCCAGCAGCGCACTAGCGGGGTATAACAATGAGCAGTTCTTC.

The rearrangement uses TRBV24-1 and TRBJ2-3; 7 nucleotides line up with TRBD2. V was pared by 2 bases and J by 2 bases, with 6 bases of the junction left unmatched. This CDR3 comprises 16 residues. CDR1 and CDR2 from the germline V gene are KGHDR and SFDVKD. CDR3 coding DNA: TGTGCCACCAGTGATTACAAAGCGGGATACACAGATACGCAGTATTTT. This codes for CATSDYKAGYTDTQYF.

The genes are TRBV3-1 and TRBJ2-7; no definite D call. CDR3 length equals 15 residues. Trimming removed 0 bases from V and 5 bases from J, with 14 bases in between. Germline lookup yields CDR1 LGHDT and CDR2 YNNKEL (reference sequence). CDR3 region: CASSQDLCPTDEQYF. CDR3 bases: TGTGCCAGCAGCCAAGATTTATGTCCAACGGACGAGCAGTACTTC.

This clonotype was recorded a few times. A much larger clone lies one base from this, so it may be a read error. The CDR3 reads CSASAPPVNEQFF. The CDR3 DNA sequence: TGCAGTGCTAGTGCACCCCCCGTCAATGAGCAGTTCTTC. The chain employs TRBV20-1 and TRBJ2-1, with unresolved D. V was trimmed by 3 bases and J by 6 bases, leaving 12 bases between them. In germline, CDR1 is DFQATT, CDR2 SNEGSKA (reference sequence). The CDR3 is 13 amino acids.